One and the same sample provided the 2 T cell receptor beta chains below, sequenced in a study of blood T cell repertoires in COVID-19. Assay used: immunoSEQ multiplex PCR; TCRdb lists only in-frame clones, some missing. The sample includes more than 250,000 clones, around 90% seen only once; the top ten take less than 2%. The source material was PBMCs or T cells enriched from blood (not recorded which). The receptors were sampled from a woman under 30 with acute COVID-19.

The V and J genes are TRBV11-2 and TRBJ2-6, with no clear D. Germline CDR1 is SGHAT and CDR2 is FQNNGV. Trimming stripped 5 bases from V and 2 bases from J, with 13 bases between. The CDR3 is made up of 16 amino acids. The CDR3 loop is CASSPYSRTGANVLTF. The CDR3 DNA follows: TGTGCCAGCAGCCCCTATTCGCGCACTGGGGCCAACGTCCTGACTTTC.

The chain combines TRBV4-3 with TRBJ2-7; 10 nucleotides agree with TRBD1. CDR1 and CDR2 from the germline V gene are LGHNA and YSLEER. The CDR3 is 16 amino acids. Unmatched junction bases numbered 8, after V lost 3 bases and J lost 3 bases. CDR3 in DNA: TGCGCCAGCAGCCAGACGTGGACAGGGGGAGTCTACGAGCAGTACTTC. Amino acids: CASSQTWTGGVYEQYF.